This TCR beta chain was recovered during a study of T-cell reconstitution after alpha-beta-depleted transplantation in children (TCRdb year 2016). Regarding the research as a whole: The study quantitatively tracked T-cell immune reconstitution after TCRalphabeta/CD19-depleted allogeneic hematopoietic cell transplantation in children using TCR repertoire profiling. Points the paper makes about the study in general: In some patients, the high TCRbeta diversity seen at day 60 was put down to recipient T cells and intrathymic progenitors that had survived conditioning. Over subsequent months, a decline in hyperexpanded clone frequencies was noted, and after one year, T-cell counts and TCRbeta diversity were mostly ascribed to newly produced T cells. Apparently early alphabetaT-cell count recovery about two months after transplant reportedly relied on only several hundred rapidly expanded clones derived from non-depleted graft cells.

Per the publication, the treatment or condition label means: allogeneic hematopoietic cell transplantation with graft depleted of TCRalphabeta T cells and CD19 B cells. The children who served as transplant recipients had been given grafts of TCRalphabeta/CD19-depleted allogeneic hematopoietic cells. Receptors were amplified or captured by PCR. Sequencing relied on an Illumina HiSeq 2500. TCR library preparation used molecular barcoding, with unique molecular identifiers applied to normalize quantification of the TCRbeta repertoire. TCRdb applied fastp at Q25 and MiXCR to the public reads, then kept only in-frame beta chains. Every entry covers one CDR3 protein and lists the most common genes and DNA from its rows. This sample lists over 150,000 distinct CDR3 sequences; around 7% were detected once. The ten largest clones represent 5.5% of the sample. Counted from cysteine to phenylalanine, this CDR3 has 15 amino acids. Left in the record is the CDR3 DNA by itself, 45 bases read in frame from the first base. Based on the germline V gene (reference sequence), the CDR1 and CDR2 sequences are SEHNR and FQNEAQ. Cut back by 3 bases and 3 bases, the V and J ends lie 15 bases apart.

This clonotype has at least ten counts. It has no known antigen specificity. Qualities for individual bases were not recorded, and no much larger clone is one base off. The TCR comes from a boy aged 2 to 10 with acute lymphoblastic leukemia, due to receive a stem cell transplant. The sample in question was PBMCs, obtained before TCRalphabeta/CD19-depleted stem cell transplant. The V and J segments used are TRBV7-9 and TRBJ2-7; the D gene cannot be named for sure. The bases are TGTGCCAGCAGCTTTATAGGGCGGAACTACTACGAGCAGTACTTC. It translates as CASSFIGRNYYEQYF.